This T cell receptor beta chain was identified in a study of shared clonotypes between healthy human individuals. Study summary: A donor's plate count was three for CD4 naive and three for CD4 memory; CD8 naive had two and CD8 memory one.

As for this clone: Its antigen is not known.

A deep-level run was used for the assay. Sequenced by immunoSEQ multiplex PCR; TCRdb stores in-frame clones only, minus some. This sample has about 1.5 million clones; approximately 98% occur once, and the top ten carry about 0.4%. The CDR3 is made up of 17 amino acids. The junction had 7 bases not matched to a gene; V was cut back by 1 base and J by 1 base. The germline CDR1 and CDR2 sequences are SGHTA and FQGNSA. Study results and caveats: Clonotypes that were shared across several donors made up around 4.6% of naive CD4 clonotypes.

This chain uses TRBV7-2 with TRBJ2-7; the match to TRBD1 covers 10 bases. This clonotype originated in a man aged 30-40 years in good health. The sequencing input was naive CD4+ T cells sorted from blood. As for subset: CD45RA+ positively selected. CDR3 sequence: CASSLVRGQGFSYEQYF. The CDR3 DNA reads TGTGCCAGCAGCTTAGTTAGGGGACAGGGGTTTTCCTACGAGCAGTACTTC. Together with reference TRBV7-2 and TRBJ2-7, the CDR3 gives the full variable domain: GAGVSQSPSNKVTEKGKDVELRCDPISGHTALYWYRQSLGQGLEFLIYFQGNSAPDKSGLPSDRFSAERTGGSVSTLTIQRTQQEDSAVYLCASSLVRGQGFSYEQYFGPGTRLTVT.